This T cell receptor (beta chain) emerged from a study of T-cell reconstitution after alpha-beta-depleted transplantation in children. Study-level findings and limits: Counts and diversity of T cells one year after transplant came mostly from newly produced T cells. Where alpha-beta T cells came from about two months after transplant was reportedly several hundred expanded graft clones.

This clonotype has more than one count but fewer than ten. Its antigen remains unidentified. It was with unique molecular identifiers that the TCRbeta library was prepared. TCRdb processed the PCR reads anew with MiXCR; each CDR3 protein has one entry. The data hold some 110,000 distinct CDR3 sequences, with around 10% observed a single time. Germline assignment: CDR1 DFQATT and CDR2 SNEGSKA (reference sequence). The J segment lost 2 bases and the V segment lost 0 bases, leaving 4 bases of the junction unmatched. The CDR3 length is 14 residues. The starting material was PBMCs, obtained before TCRalphabeta/CD19-depleted stem cell transplant. The chain links TRBV20-1 to TRBJ2-7; 7 bases are shared with TRBD2. The sequence derives from a boy aged 2 to 10 with acute lymphoblastic leukemia, due to receive a stem cell transplant. CDR3: CSARDQAGTYEQYF. The CDR3 DNA sequence: TGCAGTGCTAGAGATCAAGCGGGGACCTACGAGCAGTACTTC.